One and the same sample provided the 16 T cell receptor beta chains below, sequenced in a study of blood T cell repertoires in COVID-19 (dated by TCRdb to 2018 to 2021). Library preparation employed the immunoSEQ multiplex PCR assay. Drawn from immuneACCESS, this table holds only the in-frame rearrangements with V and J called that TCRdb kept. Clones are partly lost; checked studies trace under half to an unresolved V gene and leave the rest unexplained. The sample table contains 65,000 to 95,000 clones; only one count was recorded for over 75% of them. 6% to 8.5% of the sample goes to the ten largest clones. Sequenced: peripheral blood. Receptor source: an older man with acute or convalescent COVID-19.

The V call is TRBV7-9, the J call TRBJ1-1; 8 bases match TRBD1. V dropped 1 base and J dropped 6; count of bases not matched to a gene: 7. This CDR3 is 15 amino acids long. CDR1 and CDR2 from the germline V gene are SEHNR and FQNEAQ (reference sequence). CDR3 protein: CASSLGGQGSAEAFF. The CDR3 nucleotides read TGTGCCAGCAGCTTAGGAGGACAGGGATCCGCTGAAGCTTTCTTT. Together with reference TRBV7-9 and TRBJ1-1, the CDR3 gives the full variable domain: DTGVSQNPRHKITKRGQNVTFRCDPISEHNRLYWYRQTLGQGPEFLTYFQNEAQLEKSRLLSDRFSAERPKGSFSTLEIQRTEQGDSAMYLCASSLGGQGSAEAFFGQGTRLTVV.

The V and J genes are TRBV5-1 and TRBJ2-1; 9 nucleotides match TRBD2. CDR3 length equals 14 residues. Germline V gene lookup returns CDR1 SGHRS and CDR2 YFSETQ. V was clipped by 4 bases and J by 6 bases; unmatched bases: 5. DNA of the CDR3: TGCGCCAGCAGCCTTAGCGGGAGCCTCAATGAGCAGTTCTTC. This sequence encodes CASSLSGSLNEQFF.

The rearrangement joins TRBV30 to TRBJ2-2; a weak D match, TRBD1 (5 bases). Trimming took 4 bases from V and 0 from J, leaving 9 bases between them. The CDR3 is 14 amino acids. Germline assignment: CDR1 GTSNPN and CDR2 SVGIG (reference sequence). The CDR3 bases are TGTGCCTGGATCCAGGGCGCGAACACCGGGGAGCTGTTTTTT. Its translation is CAWIQGANTGELFF.

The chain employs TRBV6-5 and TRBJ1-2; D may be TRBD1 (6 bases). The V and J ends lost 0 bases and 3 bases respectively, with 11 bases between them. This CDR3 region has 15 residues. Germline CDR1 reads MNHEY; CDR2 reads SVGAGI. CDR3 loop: CASSYSGGAYYGYTF. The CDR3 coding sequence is TGTGCCAGCAGTTACTCAGGGGGGGCCTACTATGGCTACACCTTC.

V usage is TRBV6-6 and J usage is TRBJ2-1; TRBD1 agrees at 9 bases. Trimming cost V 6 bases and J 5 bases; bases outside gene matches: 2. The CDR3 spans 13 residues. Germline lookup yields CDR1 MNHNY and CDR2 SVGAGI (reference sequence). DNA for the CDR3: TGTGCCAGCAGGACAGGGGGGAACAATGAGCAGTTCTTC. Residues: CASRTGGNNEQFF.

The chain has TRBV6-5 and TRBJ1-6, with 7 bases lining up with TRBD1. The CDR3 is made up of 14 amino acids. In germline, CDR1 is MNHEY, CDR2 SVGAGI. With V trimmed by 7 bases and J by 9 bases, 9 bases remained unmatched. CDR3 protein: CASTPGQQSSPLHF. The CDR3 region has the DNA TGTGCCAGCACCCCGGGACAGCAAAGTTCACCCCTCCACTTT.

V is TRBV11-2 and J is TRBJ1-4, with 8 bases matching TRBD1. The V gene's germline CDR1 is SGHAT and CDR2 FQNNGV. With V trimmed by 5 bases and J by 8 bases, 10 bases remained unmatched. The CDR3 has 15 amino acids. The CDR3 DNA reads TGTGCCAGCAGCAAGGGGAGACAGGGGAGCGAAAAACTGTTTTTT. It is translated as CASSKGRQGSEKLFF.

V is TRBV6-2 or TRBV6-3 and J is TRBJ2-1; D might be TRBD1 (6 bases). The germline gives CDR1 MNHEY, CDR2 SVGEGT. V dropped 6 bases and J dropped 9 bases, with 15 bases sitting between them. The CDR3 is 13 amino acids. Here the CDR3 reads CASSNTGFREQFF. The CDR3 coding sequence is TGTGCCAGCAGCAATACAGGGTTCCGTGAGCAGTTCTTC.

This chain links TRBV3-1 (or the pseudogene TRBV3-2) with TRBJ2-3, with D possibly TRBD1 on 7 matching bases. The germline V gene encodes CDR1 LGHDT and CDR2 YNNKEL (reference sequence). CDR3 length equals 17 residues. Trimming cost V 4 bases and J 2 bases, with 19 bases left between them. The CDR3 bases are TGTGCCAGCAGCCTCCTAGGGGGGACAGCTCACACAGATACGCAGTATTTT. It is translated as CASSLLGGTAHTDTQYF.

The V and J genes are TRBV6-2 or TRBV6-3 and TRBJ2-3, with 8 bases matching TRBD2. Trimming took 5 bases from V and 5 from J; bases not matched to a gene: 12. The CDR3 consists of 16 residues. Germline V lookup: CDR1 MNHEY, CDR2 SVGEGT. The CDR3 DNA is TGTGCCAGCAGTCCCCGGGGTAGCGGGGCCAGAGATACGCAGTATTTT. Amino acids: CASSPRGSGARDTQYF.

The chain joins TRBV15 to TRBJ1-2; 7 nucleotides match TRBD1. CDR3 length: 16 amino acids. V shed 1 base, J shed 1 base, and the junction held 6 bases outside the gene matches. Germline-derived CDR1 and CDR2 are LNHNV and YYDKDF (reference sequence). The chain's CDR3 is CATSRGGTALNYGYTF. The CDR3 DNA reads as TGTGCCACCAGCAGAGGGGGGACAGCTCTTAACTATGGCTACACCTTC.

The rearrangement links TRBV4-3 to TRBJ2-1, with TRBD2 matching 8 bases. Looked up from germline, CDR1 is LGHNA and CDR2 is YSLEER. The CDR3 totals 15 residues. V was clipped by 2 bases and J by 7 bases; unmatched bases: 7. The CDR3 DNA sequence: TGCGCCAGCAGCCAATTTTTCCGCGGGGGGAATGAGCAGTTCTTC. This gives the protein CASSQFFRGGNEQFF.

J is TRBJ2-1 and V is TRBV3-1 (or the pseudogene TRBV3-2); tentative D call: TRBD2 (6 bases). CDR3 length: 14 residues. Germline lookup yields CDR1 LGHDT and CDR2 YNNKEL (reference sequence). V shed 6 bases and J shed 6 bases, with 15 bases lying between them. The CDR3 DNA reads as TGTGCCAGCAGTCCCCTCGCGGGGCTCAATGAGCAGTTCTTC. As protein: CASSPLAGLNEQFF.

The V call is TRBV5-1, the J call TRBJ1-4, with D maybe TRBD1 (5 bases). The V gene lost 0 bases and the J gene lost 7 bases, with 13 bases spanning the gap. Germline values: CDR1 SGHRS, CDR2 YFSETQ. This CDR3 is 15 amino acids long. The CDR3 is CASSLEGALGEKLFF. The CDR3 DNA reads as TGCGCCAGCAGCTTGGAAGGGGCGCTTGGTGAAAAACTGTTTTTT.

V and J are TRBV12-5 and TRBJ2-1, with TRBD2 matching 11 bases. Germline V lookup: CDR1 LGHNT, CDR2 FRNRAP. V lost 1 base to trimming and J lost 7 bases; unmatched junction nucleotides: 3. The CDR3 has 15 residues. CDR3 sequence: CASGLGLAGTNEQFF. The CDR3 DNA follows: TGTGCTAGTGGTTTGGGACTAGCGGGAACGAATGAGCAGTTCTTC.

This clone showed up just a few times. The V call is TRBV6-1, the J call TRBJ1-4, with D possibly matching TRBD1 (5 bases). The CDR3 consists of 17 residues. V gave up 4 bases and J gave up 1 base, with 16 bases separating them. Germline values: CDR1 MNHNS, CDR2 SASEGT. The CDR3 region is CASSVLGRGGTNEKLFF. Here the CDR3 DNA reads TGTGCCAGCAGTGTTTTGGGACGGGGAGGAACTAATGAAAAACTGTTTTTT.